The entry that follows covers one T cell receptor (beta chain) sequence. The data stem from a study of blood T cell repertoires in COVID-19. Study at large: From T cells, B-cell-depleted T cells, or PBMCs came the material, which was cDNA or gDNA.

Germline V gives CDR1 SGHNT, CDR2 YENEEA. The CDR3 length is 12 residues. Trimming cost V 3 bases and J 5 bases, with 7 bases left between them. Here immunoSEQ multiplex PCR was the method, and the copy in TCRdb shows in-frame clones only, minus some. The table includes about 73,000 clones, 75% to 90% detected once. This TCR was recovered from a man older than 75 with active or convalescent COVID-19. The chain carries TRBV11-3 and TRBJ2-5, with unresolved D. Sequences were obtained from peripheral blood. CDR3 sequence reads: CASSFQLETQYF. The CDR3 DNA reads TGTGCCAGCAGCTTCCAGTTGGAGACCCAGTACTTC.